This T cell receptor (beta chain) comes out of a study of blood T cell repertoires in COVID-19. As for the study in general: T cells, B-cell-depleted T cells, or PBMCs provided the cDNA or gDNA that served as material.

Method: immunoSEQ multiplex PCR; TCRdb's copy keeps in-frame clones and lacks some. This table holds under 50,000 clones, more than 80% found once. CDR1 and CDR2 (germline): MNHNS, SASEGT. CDR3 size: 14 residues. V lost 2 bases, J lost 5 bases, and 3 bases stayed unmatched. Sample: peripheral blood. The clonotype was recovered from a man aged 55 to 70 with COVID-19, enrolled during active disease. The V gene is TRBV6-1, the J gene TRBJ1-2; 9 bases are a match to TRBD1. The CDR3 spells CASSERTGDYGYTF. In DNA, the CDR3 is TGTGCCAGCAGTGAACGGACAGGGGATTATGGCTACACCTTC.